This T cell receptor (beta chain) originates from a study of a mutant IDH1 vaccine in newly diagnosed glioma. Overall study: Eight vaccine doses were administered to patients at weeks 1, 3, 5, 7, 11, 15, 19 and 23. Treated patients, averaging 40.4 years, were roughly 62% male and about 38% female. Patients had received radiotherapy, temozolomide, or both previously, most receiving both.

Method: immunoSEQ multiplex PCR; TCRdb's copy keeps in-frame clones and lacks some. The sample records about 65,000 clones, about 88% being singletons. Germline CDR1 reads SQVTM; CDR2 reads ANQGSEA. The CDR3 has 14 amino acids. After removal of 6 bases from V and 5 bases from J, the junction contained 12 bases not matched to a gene. Time point reported: week 23, last vaccination. Vaccinated patients received 300 ug of mutant IDH1 20-mer peptide per dose, with topical imiquimod. In its sample, this clone was seen once. Its specificity is unknown. General study points: Among all patients, vaccine-induced immune responses occurred in 85% to 95%.

The specimen comprised PBMCs, sampled from a glioma patient whose treatment included an IDH1 peptide vaccine. The rearrangement links TRBV29-1 to TRBJ2-7; TRBD1 aligns across 8 bases. This clonotype originated in a man younger than 40 with glioma. The CDR3 reads CSVRWQDRDHEQYF. The CDR3 region has the DNA TGCAGCGTCCGATGGCAGGACAGGGACCACGAGCAGTACTTC.